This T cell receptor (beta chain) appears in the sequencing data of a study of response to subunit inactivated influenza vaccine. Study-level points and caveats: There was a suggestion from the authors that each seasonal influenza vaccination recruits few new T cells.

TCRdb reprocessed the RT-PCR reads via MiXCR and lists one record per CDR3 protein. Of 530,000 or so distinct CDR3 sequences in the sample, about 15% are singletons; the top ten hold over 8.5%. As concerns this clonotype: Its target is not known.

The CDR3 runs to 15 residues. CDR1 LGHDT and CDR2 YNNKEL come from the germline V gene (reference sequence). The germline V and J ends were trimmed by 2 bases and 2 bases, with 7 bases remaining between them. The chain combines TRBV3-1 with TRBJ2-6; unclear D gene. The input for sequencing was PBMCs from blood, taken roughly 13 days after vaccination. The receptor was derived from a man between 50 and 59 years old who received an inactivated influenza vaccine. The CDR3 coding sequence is TGTGCCAGCAGCCAAAGGGTACCTGGGGCCAACGTCCTGACTTTC. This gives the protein CASSQRVPGANVLTF. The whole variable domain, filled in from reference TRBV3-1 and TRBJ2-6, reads DTAVSQTPKYLVTQMGNDKSIKCEQNLGHDTMYWYKQDSKKFLKIMFSYNNKELIINETVPNRFSPKSPDKAHLNLHINSLELGDSAVYFCASSQRVPGANVLTFGAGSRLTVL.